This T cell receptor beta chain was profiled in a study of radiation and T cells in renal cell carcinoma. As for treatment: 15 Gy SBRT to primary tumor, nephrectomy 4 weeks later. The CDR3 covers 11 residues. Germline assignment: CDR1 DFQATT and CDR2 SNEGSKA (reference sequence). V was pared by 6 bases and J by 7 bases, with 7 bases between. The assay was immunoSEQ multiplex PCR, and TCRdb's table has in-frame clones only and misses some. The table has about 19,000 clones, about 60% seen once; the top ten hold around an eighth. V and J are TRBV20-1 and TRBJ1-6; D is uncertain. This specimen was tumor tissue, taken from a patient whose treatment included radiotherapy and nephrectomy. The receptor was derived from a woman in her seventies with renal cell carcinoma. The CDR3 DNA reads TGCAGTGCGGCTAGGAATTCACCCCTCCACTTT. Amino acids: CSAARNSPLHF.